Each of the 25 T cell receptor beta chains below was sequenced from the same sample in a study of T cell responses to AZD1222 COVID-19 vaccine. TCRdb's table, derived via immunoSEQ multiplex PCR, lists solely in-frame clones and lacks some. The top ten hold 35% to 45% of the sample, which has 99,000 or so clones, approximately 92% seen once. Sequences were derived from peripheral blood, sampled 28 days after the second AZD1222 dose. These receptors came from an adult who received the AZD1222 COVID-19 vaccine.

CDR3 in DNA: TGTGCCACCAGTGACAGTAACTATGGCTACACCTTC. Translated: CATSDSNYGYTF. The J gene is TRBJ1-2, the V gene TRBV24-1; no definite D call. The V gene lost 4 bases and the J gene lost 1 base, with 3 bases spanning the gap. This CDR3 contains 12 residues. Germline lookup yields CDR1 KGHDR and CDR2 SFDVKD.

This sequence joins TRBV19 and TRBJ2-1; tentatively, D is TRBD2 (6 bases). The CDR3 has 16 amino acids. Trimming cost V 3 bases and J 2 bases, with 14 bases left between them. Germline V CDR1 and CDR2: LNHDA, SQIVND (reference sequence). The CDR3 sequence is CASSMVADVTYNEQFF. CDR3 nucleotide sequence: TGTGCCAGTAGTATGGTAGCGGACGTAACCTACAATGAGCAGTTCTTC.

The CDR3 is CASSPPNIGTGYNSPLHF. The DNA of the CDR3 is TGTGCCAGCTCACCTCCCAATATCGGGACAGGGTACAATTCACCCCTCCACTTT. The chain combines TRBV18 with TRBJ1-6; 9 bases fit TRBD1. CDR1 KGHSH and CDR2 LQKENI come from the germline V gene. The CDR3 loop spans 18 amino acids. The V segment lost 3 bases and the J segment 7 bases; nucleotides outside the gene matches: 13.

The chain combines TRBV12-2 with TRBJ2-7; the table gives TRBD2 as D, unverified against the DNA. TRBV12-2 is a documented pseudogene. The CDR3 extends over 14 amino acids. CDR3 nucleotides: TGTGCAAGTCGCTGTAATAGGGGACTCTACGAGCAGTACTTC. Encoded protein: CASRCNRGLYEQYF.

There are a few counts of this clone. This sequence joins TRBV9 and TRBJ2-7; no reliable D call. The ends were cut back, 0 bases at V and 2 bases at J, with 12 bases in the middle. Germline CDR1 SGDLS, CDR2 YYNGEE. This CDR3 contains 15 residues. The CDR3 loop is CASSVGGIPTYEQYF. The CDR3 coding sequence is TGTGCCAGCAGCGTAGGAGGAATCCCCACCTACGAGCAGTACTTC. Based on the CDR3 plus reference TRBV9 and TRBJ2-7, the full variable domain is DSGVTQTPKHLITATGQRVTLRCSPRSGDLSVYWYQQSLDQGLQFLIQYYNGEERAKGNILERFSAQQFPDLHSELNLSSLELGDSALYFCASSVGGIPTYEQYFGPGTRLTVT.

This chain connects TRBV3-1 (or the pseudogene TRBV3-2) to TRBJ2-2; the D is unclear. The CDR3 runs 13 residues. Trimming took off 1 base at V and 6 bases at J, with 6 bases between the two ends. Germline V gene data show CDR1 as LGHDT and CDR2 as YNNKEL (reference sequence). The CDR3 sequence: CASSQAPSGELFF. The CDR3 DNA reads TGTGCCAGCAGCCAAGCACCTTCCGGGGAGCTGTTTTTT.

The rearrangement links TRBV21-1 to TRBJ2-5; the DNA was not compared with TRBD2, the D call given in the table. TRBV21-1 is an annotated pseudogene. The length of the CDR3 is 15 residues. CDR3: CASTRTSGSEETQYF. CDR3 in DNA: TGTGCCAGCACCCGGACTAGCGGGAGCGAAGAGACCCAGTACTTC.

The CDR3 region has the DNA TGTGCCAGTAGCCGGGACAGGGACTCCTACGAGCAGTACTTC. This encodes CASSRDRDSYEQYF. The gene calls are TRBV19 and TRBJ2-7, with 9 bases identical to TRBD1. The CDR3 is made up of 14 amino acids. Trimming cost V 6 bases and J 0 bases; bases outside gene matches: 3. Per the germline V gene, CDR1 is LNHDA and CDR2 is SQIVND (reference sequence).

This chain connects TRBV28 to TRBJ1-2; D possibly corresponds to TRBD1 (5 bases). Per the germline V gene, CDR1 is MDHEN and CDR2 is SYDVKM. This CDR3 has 15 residues. Between the trimmed V and J ends, which lost 8 bases and 9 bases, there was a span of 25 bases. The CDR3 protein is CASSSLGTEIVSYTF. CDR3 DNA: TGTGCCAGCTCGTCTCTCGGGACCGAGATAGTGAGCTACACCTTC.

This chain uses TRBV12-3 or TRBV12-4 with TRBJ1-4; D is possibly TRBD1 (5 bases). This CDR3 comprises 13 residues. V dropped 3 bases and J dropped 9 bases, with 11 bases sitting between them. CDR3 sequence: CASSFTLDKKLFF. DNA of the CDR3: TGTGCCAGCAGTTTTACTCTGGACAAAAAACTGTTTTTT.

The chain joins TRBV30 to TRBJ2-2, with 11 bases identical to TRBD2. Germline V gene sequence: CDR1 GTSNPN, CDR2 SVGIG (reference sequence). Germline trimming cut 4 bases from V and 1 base from J; bases unmatched to any gene: 5. The CDR3 totals 16 residues. CDR3 sequence reads: CAWNLAGGLNTGELFF. For the CDR3, the DNA is TGTGCCTGGAATCTAGCGGGAGGCCTGAACACCGGGGAGCTGTTTTTT.

A few counts support this clone. Here the CDR3 DNA reads TGTGCCAGCAGTCACCTGGGGAACACTGAAGCTTTCTTT. It specifies CASSHLGNTEAFF. V usage is TRBV6-5 and J usage is TRBJ1-1; D not certain. The CDR3 length is 13 residues. Looked up from germline, CDR1 is MNHEY and CDR2 is SVGAGI. V lost 5 bases and J lost 1, with 8 bases in between.

This clone was seen a few times. This rearrangement joins TRBV7-3 to TRBJ2-7; 13 bases are shared with TRBD2. The CDR3 loop spans 20 amino acids. Germline CDR1 reads SGHTA; CDR2 reads FQGTGA. Germline trimming cut 1 base from V and 2 bases from J; bases unmatched to any gene: 14. CDR3 loop: CASSLMGAGTSGIEAYEQYF. The CDR3 DNA is TGTGCCAGCAGCTTAATGGGGGCGGGGACTAGCGGGATAGAAGCCTACGAGCAGTACTTC.

The genes are TRBV28 and TRBJ2-7; 8 bases are a match to TRBD1. CDR3 length: 14 amino acids. Germline CDR1 and CDR2: MDHEN and SYDVKM. With V trimmed by 5 bases and J by 3 bases, 6 bases remained unmatched. The CDR3: CASSRQGLDYEQYF. The CDR3 bases are TGTGCCAGCAGTAGACAGGGGTTAGACTACGAGCAGTACTTC.

V gene TRBV19 combines with J gene TRBJ2-7; D perhaps matches TRBD1 (7 bases). Trimming cost V 6 bases and J 3 bases, with 18 bases left between them. Germline V CDR1 and CDR2: LNHDA, SQIVND (reference sequence). The CDR3 loop spans 15 amino acids. The DNA of the CDR3 is TGTGCCAGTAGCCTCGCCGGGCAGGGGGGCTACGAGCAGTACTTC. It specifies CASSLAGQGGYEQYF.

This clone was seen once. CDR3 protein: CASSERIAGSNEQFF. The CDR3 nucleotides are TGTGCCAGCAGTGAAAGGATAGCGGGTAGCAATGAGCAGTTCTTC. This chain links TRBV2 with TRBJ2-1; TRBD2 aligns across 7 bases. J gave up 6 bases and V 2 bases, and 7 bases lay outside the gene matches. Germline V gene data show CDR1 as SNHLY and CDR2 as FYNNEI. The CDR3 runs 15 residues.

The chain links TRBV18 to TRBJ2-3; D unclear. The CDR3 is 15 amino acids. The V end lost 3 bases, the J end lost 0 bases, and 10 bases lay between the germline ends. Germline CDR1 reads KGHSH; CDR2 reads LQKENI. The CDR3: CASSPWGSSTDTQYF. Here the CDR3 DNA reads TGTGCCAGCTCACCGTGGGGATCTAGCACAGATACGCAGTATTTT. Using reference TRBV18 and TRBJ2-3 for the parts outside the CDR3, the full variable domain is NAGVMQNPRHLVRRRGQEARLRCSPMKGHSHVYWYRQLPEEGLKFMVYLQKENIIDESGMPKERFSAEFPKEGPSILRIQQVVRGDSAAYFCASSPWGSSTDTQYFGPGTRLTVL.

The V and J genes are TRBV27 and TRBJ2-3; tentative D call: TRBD1 (7 bases). Germline CDR1 reads MNHEY; CDR2 reads SMNVEV (reference sequence). The CDR3 length is 15 residues. Trimming stripped 5 bases from V and 2 bases from J, with 14 bases between. This CDR3 reads CASSKDRRDTDTQYF. The CDR3 DNA reads TGTGCCAGCAGTAAGGACAGGAGGGACACAGATACGCAGTATTTT.

This chain uses TRBV3-1 (or the pseudogene TRBV3-2) with TRBJ2-1, with 10 positions matching TRBD2. Unmatched junction bases numbered 0, after V lost 4 bases and J lost 3 bases. The CDR3 has 14 amino acids. Germline CDR1 is LGHDT and CDR2 is YNNKEL (reference sequence). As DNA, the CDR3 is TGTGCCAGCAGCCCTAGCGGGAGCTACAATGAGCAGTTCTTC. The encoded protein is CASSPSGSYNEQFF.

The chain is built from TRBV28 and TRBJ2-7, with 9 bases aligning to TRBD2. CDR3 length equals 13 residues. CDR1 is MDHEN, CDR2 SYDVKM, per germline. J lost 6 bases, V lost 7 bases, and 7 bases had no gene match. The CDR3 loop reads CASTISGSVEQYF. In DNA form, the CDR3 reads TGTGCCAGCACAATTAGCGGGAGTGTCGAGCAGTACTTC.

The chain has TRBV10-3 and TRBJ2-7; no clear D. The length of the CDR3 is 13 residues. Trimming stripped 0 bases from V and 5 bases from J, with 8 bases between. Germline V gene lookup returns CDR1 ENHRY and CDR2 SYGVKD. CDR3: CAISESPMDEQYF. CDR3 bases: TGTGCCATCAGTGAGTCACCCATGGACGAGCAGTACTTC.

The chain combines TRBV29-1 with TRBJ2-7; D is possibly TRBD2 (6 bases). The CDR3 is 13 amino acids. CDR1 SQVTM and CDR2 ANQGSEA come from the germline V gene. V lost 4 bases and J 5 bases, leaving 15 bases between the germline ends. CDR3 coding DNA: TGCAGCGTTGCCCTGGAGGGAGTCAACGAGCAGTACTTC. It yields the protein CSVALEGVNEQYF.

This chain joins TRBV11-2 and TRBJ2-3; D unclear. V was clipped by 2 bases and J by 6 bases, with 9 bases between them. The CDR3 length is 13 residues. Germline V gene lookup returns CDR1 SGHAT and CDR2 FQNNGV. The CDR3, as DNA: TGTGCCAGCAGCTTATTATCGTCGGATACGCAGTATTTT. It yields the protein CASSLLSSDTQYF.

This chain links TRBV7-3 with TRBJ2-3; either TRBD1 or TRBD2 may fit D (5 bases each). V was pared by 5 bases and J by 6 bases, with 9 bases between. From germline, CDR1 is SGHTA and CDR2 FQGTGA. The CDR3 length is 12 residues. CDR3 DNA: TGTGCCAGCAGCCACGGGGCGGATACGCAGTATTTT. This sequence encodes CASSHGADTQYF.

A single count supports this clone. The chain is built from TRBV3-1 (or the pseudogene TRBV3-2) and TRBJ1-2; 8 bases line up with TRBD1. CDR1 and CDR2 (germline): LGHDT, YNNKEL (reference sequence). CDR3 length: 15 residues. After removal of 0 bases from V and 6 bases from J, the junction contained 6 bases not matched to a gene. CDR3 nucleotide sequence: TGTGCCAGCAGCCAAGACAGGGGGCGAAGTCATGGCTACACCTTC. Protein sequence: CASSQDRGRSHGYTF.